The sequence of this TCR beta chain was determined in a study of T-cell reconstitution after alpha-beta-depleted transplantation in children. Findings and limits, study-wide: Surviving thymic progenitors and recipient T cells were the source of high TCRbeta diversity at day 60 in some patients.

With 6 bases removed from V and 1 base from J, the gap between germline ends came to 18 bases. This CDR3 comprises 16 residues. Looked up from germline, CDR1 is MNHEY and CDR2 is SMNVEV (reference sequence). This clonotype has more than one count but fewer than ten. Its antigen is not identified. Molecular barcoding with unique molecular identifiers was used for the TCRbeta library. TCRdb re-called the PCR reads with MiXCR, one entry per CDR3 protein. The sample records a few hundred thousand distinct CDR3 sequences, roughly 13% being singletons. The V call is TRBV27, the J call TRBJ2-5, with D perhaps matching TRBD2 (5 bases). The TCR was taken from a male patient younger than 18 who had a stem cell transplant for acute myeloid leukemia, so the T cells may come from the graft donor. Material: PBMCs, mostly from graft donor cells, obtained 360 days after TCRalphabeta/CD19-depleted stem cell transplant. The DNA of the CDR3 is TGTGCCAGCAGCCGAGACTACCAGCCCCTCCAAGAGACCCAGTACTTC. As protein: CASSRDYQPLQETQYF.